Listed below are T cell receptor beta chains from one sample, sequenced in a study of sequential checkpoint blockade in melanoma. Sequencing was performed with immunoSEQ multiplex PCR; in TCRdb, only in-frame clones are kept and a portion is missing. This table holds about 5,000 clones, about 73% found once. Sequencing used CD8+ T cells sorted from blood (inferred from file names), obtained from a patient given nivolumab and ipilimumab in sequence. The receptors come from a human donor with melanoma. Both conserved end residues are part of each CDR3. D genes are given only for firm matches. Not all rows give a size; the values are once, few, many and, for expanded clones, a class.

V gene	D gene	clone size	J gene	CDR3 DNA	CDR3 protein
TRBV6-5	TRBD1	few	TRBJ1-2	TGTGCCAGCAGCTTCGACAGGGGGCGCGACTATGGCTACACCTTC	CASSFDRGRDYGYTF
TRBV30	-	-	TRBJ2-2	TGTGCCCGGGGTTTAGACACCGGGGAGCTGTTTTTT	CARGLDTGELFF
TRBV18	-	-	TRBJ1-1	TGTGCCAGCTCACCTGATTGGGGCTCGGGCACTGAAGCTTTCTTT	CASSPDWGSGTEAFF
TRBV28	TRBD1	-	TRBJ1-1	TGTGCCAGCAGTTTAAGACAGGGGGACACTGAAGCTTTCTTT	CASSLRQGDTEAFF
TRBV4-3	-	few	TRBJ2-1	TGCGCCAGCAGCCAAAACTTCGAGACTAGTTACAATGAGCAGTTCTTC	CASSQNFETSYNEQFF
TRBV19	-	-	TRBJ1-5	TGTGCCAGTAGGGAGGGGTTGAGCAATCAGCCCCAGCATTTT	CASREGLSNQPQHF
TRBV5-3	TRBD1	-	TRBJ1-4	TGTGCCAGAAGCACGGGACAGGGGGCGGACGTTGGTGAAAAACTGTTTTTT	CARSTGQGADVGEKLFF
TRBV4-3	-	few	TRBJ1-3	TGCGCCAGCAGCCAAGATTTGGGGGGAGGATGGGGAAACACCATATATTTT	CASSQDLGGGWGNTIYF
TRBV25-1	-	-	TRBJ1-6	TGTGCCAGCAGTGATCCAACAGGTCCATTTTCACCCCTCCACTTT	CASSDPTGPFSPLHF
TRBV13	TRBD2	-	TRBJ2-3	TGTGCCAGCAGCTCGGGACTAGCGGGAGTGATGCAGTATTTT	CASSSGLAGVMQYF
TRBV27	TRBD1	-	TRBJ2-7	TGTGCCAGCAGTGGGACAGGGTTGGGAAAAGACGAGCAGTACTTC	CASSGTGLGKDEQYF
TRBV6-4	TRBD2	-	TRBJ2-1	TGTGCCAGCGCGCCCCTCAGCGGGGCACAAAATGAGCAGTTCTTC	CASAPLSGAQNEQFF
TRBV2	-	once	TRBJ2-7	TGTGCCAGCAGCTTAGGACAAATCTACGAGCAGTACTTC	CASSLGQIYEQYF
TRBV6-4	-	-	TRBJ2-7	TGTGCCAGCAGTGACTACAGCTACGAGCAGTACTTC	CASSDYSYEQYF
TRBV9	-	few	TRBJ2-1	TGTGCCAGCAGCGTAGGGGGCGCCTACTACAATGAGCAGTTCTTC	CASSVGGAYYNEQFF
TRBV27	-	-	TRBJ1-6	TGTGCCAGCAGTGCAGGGGAGAATTCACCCCTCCACTTT	CASSAGENSPLHF
TRBV6-4	TRBD2	-	TRBJ2-1	TGTGCCAGCAGTGAGGACGGGACTAGCGGGAGCAATGAGCAGTTCTTC	CASSEDGTSGSNEQFF
TRBV19	-	once	TRBJ2-6	TGTGCCAGTAGCCCGGAGGGGCTCTCTGGGGCCAACGTCCTGACTTTC	CASSPEGLSGANVLTF
TRBV10-3	-	-	TRBJ2-1	TGTGCCATTTCTGAGGGCTACAATGAGCAGTTCTTC	CAISEGYNEQFF
TRBV4-1	TRBD1	-	TRBJ1-3	TGCGCCAGCAGCCAAGGTGCTTGGACAGGGGTAGGAAACACCATATATTTT	CASSQGAWTGVGNTIYF
TRBV7-6	-	-	TRBJ2-5	TGTGCCAGCAGCTTAGGGGACTGGGTCGGTGGGAGGGAGACCCAGTACTTC	CASSLGDWVGGRETQYF
TRBV4-1	-	-	TRBJ1-5	TGCGCCAGCAGCCAAGATCGGGCCCTAGCTCAGCCCCAGCATTTT	CASSQDRALAQPQHF
TRBV11-2	TRBD2	-	TRBJ2-1	TGTGCCAGCAGCTTAGGTCCTAGCGGGACACTTAATGAGCAGTTCTTC	CASSLGPSGTLNEQFF
TRBV4-2	-	-	TRBJ1-5	TGTGCCAGCAGCCAAGATGCGGTGGGCAATCAGCCCCAGCATTTT	CASSQDAVGNQPQHF
TRBV7-9	TRBD2	once	TRBJ2-7	TGTGCCAGCAGCTTAGCAGGACTAGACTACGAGCAGTACTTC	CASSLAGLDYEQYF
TRBV15	-	-	TRBJ1-5	TGTGCCACCAGCTTTAGTCGAGGGATTAATCAGCCCCAGCATTTT	CATSFSRGINQPQHF
TRBV9	TRBD2	-	TRBJ2-5	TGTGCCAGCAGCCCCGCCCTCTGGACTAGCGGGGGTCAAGAGACCCAGTACTTC	CASSPALWTSGGQETQYF
TRBV13	TRBD2	-	TRBJ2-7	TGTGCCAGCAGCTCGACTGGACTAGCGGGAGGTTACGAGCAGTACTTC	CASSSTGLAGGYEQYF
TRBV13	-	-	TRBJ2-3	TGTGCCAGCAGCTTCTGGGGGCGCGGCACAGATACGCAGTATTTT	CASSFWGRGTDTQYF
TRBV2	-	few	TRBJ1-2	TGTGCCAGCACCCTCTACGGGTCTTATGGCTACACCTTC	CASTLYGSYGYTF
TRBV28	TRBD1	few	TRBJ2-5	TGTGCCAGCAGTTCAGGGACAGGGGTAACGGAGACCCAGTACTTC	CASSSGTGVTETQYF
TRBV7-9	TRBD1	-	TRBJ1-2	TGTGCCAGCAGCTTTCAGGACAGGGAAGGCTACACCTTC	CASSFQDREGYTF
TRBV2	TRBD2	-	TRBJ2-1	TGTGCCAGCAACTGGGCGGGGGTCTACAATGAGCAGTTCTTC	CASNWAGVYNEQFF
TRBV19	TRBD2	-	TRBJ2-7	TGTGCCAGTAGTATGCTCCTAGCGGGAGATTCCTACGAGCAGTACTTC	CASSMLLAGDSYEQYF
TRBV27	TRBD1	once	TRBJ2-3	TGTGCCAGCAGTTTCCCAGGGGGTGGAGATACGCAGTATTTT	CASSFPGGGDTQYF
TRBV5-1	-	-	TRBJ2-1	TGCGCCAGCAGCTTGGTGAGAAATGAGCAGTTCTTC	CASSLVRNEQFF
TRBV19	-	few	TRBJ2-7	TGTGCCACCGGATGGGGGGTAACCTACGAGCAGTACTTC	CATGWGVTYEQYF
TRBV19	-	once	TRBJ1-5	TGTGCCAGTAGTATTGGGGCAGCGTCTCGGGCCCAGCATTTT	CASSIGAASRAQHF
TRBV27	TRBD2	-	TRBJ2-1	TGTGCCAGCAGAATAGGACTAGCGGTATACAATGAGCAGTTCTTC	CASRIGLAVYNEQFF
TRBV7-9	-	few	TRBJ2-7	TGTGCCAGCAGCTTAAACAGTTACGAGCAGTACTTC	CASSLNSYEQYF
TRBV4-2	TRBD1	-	TRBJ2-5	TGTGCCAGCAGCCAATGGGACAGCCACCAAGAGACCCAGTACTTC	CASSQWDSHQETQYF
TRBV7-9	-	-	TRBJ2-1	TGTGCCAGCAGCTCACTACGGTCCTCCTACAATGAGCAGTTCTTC	CASSSLRSSYNEQFF
TRBV7-9	-	-	TRBJ2-2	TGTGCCAGCAGCTTAGTCAAGAACACCGGGGAGCTGTTTTTT	CASSLVKNTGELFF
TRBV7-6	-	-	TRBJ2-3	TGTGCCAGCAGCTTAAATCGTCTAGTAGAGGATACGCAGTATTTT	CASSLNRLVEDTQYF
TRBV10-2	-	-	TRBJ2-7	TGCGCCAGCAGTGAGTCACATGCAGGGACTTACGAGCAGTACTTC	CASSESHAGTYEQYF
TRBV13	-	few	TRBJ2-2	TGTGCCAGCAGCTTAGGTATTGTGACCGGGGAGCTGTTTTTT	CASSLGIVTGELFF
TRBV28	TRBD2	few	TRBJ2-3	TGTGCCAGCAGTCTGTCCAGCGGGGGCCTCACAGATACGCAGTATTTT	CASSLSSGGLTDTQYF